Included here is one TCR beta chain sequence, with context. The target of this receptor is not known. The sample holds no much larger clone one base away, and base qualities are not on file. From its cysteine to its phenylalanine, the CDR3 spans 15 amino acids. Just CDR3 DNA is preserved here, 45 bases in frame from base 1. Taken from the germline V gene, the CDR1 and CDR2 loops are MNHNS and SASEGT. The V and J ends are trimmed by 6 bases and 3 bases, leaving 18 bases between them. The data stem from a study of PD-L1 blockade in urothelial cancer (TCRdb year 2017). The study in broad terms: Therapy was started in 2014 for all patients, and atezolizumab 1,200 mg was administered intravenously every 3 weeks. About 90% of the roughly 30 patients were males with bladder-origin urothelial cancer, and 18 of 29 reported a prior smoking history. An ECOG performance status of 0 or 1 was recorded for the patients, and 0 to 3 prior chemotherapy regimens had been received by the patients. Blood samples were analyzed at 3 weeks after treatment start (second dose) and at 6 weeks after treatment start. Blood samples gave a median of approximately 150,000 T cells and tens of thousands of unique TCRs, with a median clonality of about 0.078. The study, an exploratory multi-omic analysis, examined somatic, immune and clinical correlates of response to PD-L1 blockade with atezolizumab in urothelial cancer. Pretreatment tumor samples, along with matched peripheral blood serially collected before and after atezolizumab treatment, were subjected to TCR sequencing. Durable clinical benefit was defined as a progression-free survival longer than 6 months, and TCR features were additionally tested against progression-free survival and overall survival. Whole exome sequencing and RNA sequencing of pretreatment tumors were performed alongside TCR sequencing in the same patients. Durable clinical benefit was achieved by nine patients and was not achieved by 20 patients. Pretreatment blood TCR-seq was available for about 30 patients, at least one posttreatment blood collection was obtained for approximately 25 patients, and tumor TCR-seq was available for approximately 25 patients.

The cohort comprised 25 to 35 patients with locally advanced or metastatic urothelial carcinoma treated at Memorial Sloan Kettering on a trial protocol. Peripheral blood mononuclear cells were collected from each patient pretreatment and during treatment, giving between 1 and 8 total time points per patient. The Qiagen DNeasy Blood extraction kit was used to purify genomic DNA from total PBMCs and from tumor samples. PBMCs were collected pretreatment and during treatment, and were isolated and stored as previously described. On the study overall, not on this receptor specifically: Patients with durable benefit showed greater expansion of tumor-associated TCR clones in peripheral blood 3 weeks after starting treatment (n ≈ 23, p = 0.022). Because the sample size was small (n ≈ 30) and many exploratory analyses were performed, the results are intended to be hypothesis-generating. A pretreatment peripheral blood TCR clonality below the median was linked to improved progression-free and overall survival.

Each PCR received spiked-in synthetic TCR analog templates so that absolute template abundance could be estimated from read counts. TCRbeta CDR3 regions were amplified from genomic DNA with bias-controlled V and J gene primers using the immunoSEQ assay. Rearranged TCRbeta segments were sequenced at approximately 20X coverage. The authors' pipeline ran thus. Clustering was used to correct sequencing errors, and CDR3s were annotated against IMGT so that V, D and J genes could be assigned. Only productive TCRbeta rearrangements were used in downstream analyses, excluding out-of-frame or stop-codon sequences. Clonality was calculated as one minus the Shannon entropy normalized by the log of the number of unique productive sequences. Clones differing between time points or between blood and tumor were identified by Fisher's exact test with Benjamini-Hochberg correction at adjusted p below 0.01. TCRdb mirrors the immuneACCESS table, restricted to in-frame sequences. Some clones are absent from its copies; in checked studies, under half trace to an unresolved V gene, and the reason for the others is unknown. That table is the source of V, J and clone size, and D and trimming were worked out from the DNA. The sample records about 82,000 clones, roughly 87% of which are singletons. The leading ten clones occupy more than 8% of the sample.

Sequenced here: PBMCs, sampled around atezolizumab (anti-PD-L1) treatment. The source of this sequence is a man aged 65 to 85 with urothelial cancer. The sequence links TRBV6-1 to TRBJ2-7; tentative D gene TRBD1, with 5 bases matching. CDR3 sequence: CASRYLTELSYEQYF. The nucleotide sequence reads TGTGCCAGCAGGTACCTGACAGAGTTGAGCTACGAGCAGTACTTC.